This passage covers 24 T cell receptor beta chains from one sample sequenced in a study of PD-1 blockade in classical Hodgkin lymphoma. Time point meaning: cycle 4 day 1 (C4D1), after 6 weeks of nivolumab. With no exception, relapse followed autologous stem cell transplantation in all patients, and brentuximab vedotin exposure varied. Measured with immunoSEQ multiplex PCR; TCRdb has only the in-frame clones, and not every one. The table records about 47,000 clones, 80% of them present only once. This specimen was peripheral blood mononuclear cells (PBMCs), taken before the fourth cycle of nivolumab. These receptors came from a human donor with classical Hodgkin lymphoma.

The chain employs TRBV9 and TRBJ2-2; no clear D. Germline V gives CDR1 SGDLS, CDR2 YYNGEE. V gave up 0 bases and J gave up 6 bases, with 9 bases separating them. This CDR3 has 14 amino acids. The CDR3 sequence: CASSVGIDPGELFF. CDR3 DNA: TGTGCCAGCAGCGTAGGAATTGACCCCGGGGAGCTGTTTTTT.

The rearrangement joins TRBV7-2 to TRBJ2-1, with 8 nucleotides matching TRBD2. The CDR3 is 16 amino acids. Germline trimming cut 1 base from V and 9 bases from J; bases unmatched to any gene: 11. Looked up from germline, CDR1 is SGHTA and CDR2 is FQGNSA. CDR3 in DNA: TGTGCCAGCAGCTTAGTCGGGACTAGAGGGGTGGGTGAGCAGTTCTTC. Translated, it gives CASSLVGTRGVGEQFF.

This clone has only one observation. The rearrangement uses TRBV6-5 and TRBJ1-2, with D uncertain. Looked up from germline, CDR1 is MNHEY and CDR2 is SVGAGI. V lost 0 bases and J 2 bases, leaving 7 bases between the germline ends. The CDR3 is made up of 14 amino acids. This CDR3 is CASSYSELNYGYTF. CDR3 sequence (DNA): TGTGCCAGCAGTTACTCGGAACTCAACTATGGCTACACCTTC.

CDR3 protein: CATSRDRQVGTDTQYF. Here the CDR3 DNA reads TGTGCCACCAGCAGAGACCGACAGGTGGGCACAGATACGCAGTATTTT. The chain couples TRBV15 to TRBJ2-3; weak D call: TRBD1 (6 bases). Germline V gene sequence: CDR1 LNHNV, CDR2 YYDKDF (reference sequence). Trimming cost V 0 bases and J 1 base, with 11 bases left between them. This CDR3 has 16 residues.

The rearrangement joins TRBV2 to TRBJ1-5; possibly TRBD1 for D (5 bases). This CDR3 spans 13 amino acids. Germline CDR1 is SNHLY and CDR2 is FYNNEI. V lost 7 bases and J lost 4, with 11 bases in between. The CDR3: CASNPGGNQPQHF. In nucleotides, the CDR3 is TGTGCCAGCAACCCTGGGGGTAATCAGCCCCAGCATTTT. The entire variable domain, with the rest obtained from reference TRBV2 and TRBJ1-5, is as follows: EPEVTQTPSHQVTQMGQEVILRCVPISNHLYFYWYRQILGQKVEFLVSFYNNEISEKSEIFDDQFSVERPDGSNFTLKIRSTKLEDSAMYFCASNPGGNQPQHFGDGTRLSIL.

V usage is TRBV6-5 and J usage is TRBJ1-1; D uncertain. V was trimmed by 0 bases and J by 5 bases, leaving 10 bases between them. Per germline, CDR1 MNHEY and CDR2 SVGAGI. CDR3 length equals 14 residues. The CDR3 sequence: CASSYSTVGTEAFF. The CDR3 DNA reads TGTGCCAGCAGTTACTCCACGGTGGGGACTGAAGCTTTCTTT.

V gene TRBV19 combines with J gene TRBJ2-1; D may match TRBD1 or TRBD2 (5 bases each). This CDR3 is built from 16 residues. CDR1 LNHDA and CDR2 SQIVND come from the germline V gene (reference sequence). V dropped 7 bases and J dropped 0 bases, with 16 bases sitting between them. The CDR3 here is CASKVRGGSSYNEQFF. Written as DNA, the CDR3 is TGTGCCAGTAAAGTACGGGGCGGTAGCTCCTACAATGAGCAGTTCTTC.

The count of this clone is one. The chain recombines TRBV7-9 with TRBJ2-7, with 11 bases lining up with TRBD1. The CDR3 totals 17 residues. Germline CDR1 SEHNR, CDR2 FQNEAQ (reference sequence). J was trimmed by 3 bases and V by 3 bases; bases with no gene match: 10. As DNA, the CDR3 is TGTGCCAGCAGCTTGGCCGGGACAGGGGGAAAGGGCTACGAGCAGTACTTC. Translated: CASSLAGTGGKGYEQYF.

The chain recombines TRBV7-9 with TRBJ1-5; no definite D call. The CDR3 is 13 amino acids. Trimming removed 1 base from V and 7 bases from J, with 8 bases in between. CDR1 is SEHNR, CDR2 FQNEAQ, per germline (reference sequence). CDR3 amino acids: CASSLDRAQPQHF. DNA of the CDR3: TGTGCCAGCAGCTTAGATAGGGCACAGCCCCAGCATTTT.

The chain recombines TRBV11-3 with TRBJ2-1; no clear D gene. Germline CDR1 SGHNT, CDR2 YENEEA. The CDR3 is made up of 14 amino acids. V was shortened by 4 bases and J by 1 base, with 8 bases between the two germline ends. CDR3 amino acids: CASSSPRSYNEQFF. CDR3 coding DNA: TGTGCCAGCAGCTCGCCGAGGTCCTACAATGAGCAGTTCTTC.

This rearrangement joins TRBV5-6 to TRBJ1-1; D is possibly TRBD1 (5 bases). V lost 9 bases to trimming and J lost 2 bases, with 20 bases between them. Germline loops: CDR1 SGHDT, CDR2 YYEEEE. The CDR3 loop spans 15 amino acids. CDR3 nucleotides: TGTGCCACCCGAGAGGGCTGGGGGGATAACACTGAAGCTTTCTTT. This translates into CATREGWGDNTEAFF.

The chain uses TRBV6-6 and TRBJ1-2; 7 nucleotides match TRBD1. CDR3 length: 14 residues. In germline, CDR1 is MNHNY, CDR2 SVGAGI (reference sequence). V was clipped by 7 bases and J by 4 bases; unmatched bases: 9. The CDR3 is CASILLGTAYGYTF. The CDR3 DNA reads as TGTGCCAGCATCTTACTCGGGACAGCCTATGGCTACACCTTC.

The chain employs TRBV5-1 and TRBJ2-7; 12 positions agree with TRBD2. Germline trimming cut 0 bases from V and 5 bases from J; bases unmatched to any gene: 9. This CDR3 comprises 17 residues. The germline V gene has CDR1 SGHRS and CDR2 YFSETQ. The CDR3 here is CASSLAGLAGGPDEQYF. CDR3 nucleotide sequence: TGCGCCAGCAGCTTGGCCGGGCTAGCGGGGGGGCCCGACGAGCAGTACTTC.

The V and J genes are TRBV19 and TRBJ1-1, with D hard to call. The V gene lost 11 bases and the J gene lost 6 bases, with 13 bases spanning the gap. The CDR3 has 11 residues. CDR1 and CDR2 from the germline V gene are LNHDA and SQIVND (reference sequence). CDR3 coding DNA: TGTGCCTGTGACGGCGCGTCTGAAGCTTTCTTT. Translation gives CACDGASEAFF.

The sample holds one count of this clone. The chain couples TRBV7-9 to TRBJ2-5; TRBD1 aligns across 10 bases. With V trimmed by 0 bases and J by 11 bases, 3 bases remained unmatched. CDR1 and CDR2 (germline): SEHNR, FQNEAQ (reference sequence). The CDR3 sequence is 13 residues long. The CDR3 DNA sequence: TGTGCCAGCAGCTTAGCGGGGACAGGGGAACAGTACTTC. Amino acids: CASSLAGTGEQYF. The full variable domain, rest sourced from reference TRBV7-9 and TRBJ2-5, is DTGVSQNPRHKITKRGQNVTFRCDPISEHNRLYWYRQTLGQGPEFLTYFQNEAQLEKSRLLSDRFSAERPKGSFSTLEIQRTEQGDSAMYLCASSLAGTGEQYFGPGTRLLVL.

This chain joins TRBV14 and TRBJ2-1; 9 bases map to TRBD2. This CDR3 comprises 15 residues. CDR1 SGHDN and CDR2 FVKESK come from the germline V gene. Trimming removed 1 base from V and 8 bases from J; junction bases left unmatched: 6. CDR3 coding DNA: TGTGCCAGCAGCCAAGGTCTAGCGGGATGGGATGAGCAGTTCTTC. This gives the protein CASSQGLAGWDEQFF.

In its sample, this clone was seen once. The V and J genes are TRBV1 and TRBJ1-2; the D call of TRBD1 is as the table states it, not checked on the DNA. TRBV1 counts as a pseudogene. This CDR3 region has 10 residues. The CDR3 DNA reads TGCACCAGCCCCATCTATGGCTACACCTTC. This gives the protein CTSPIYGYTF.

This clone has a handful of counts. V usage is TRBV10-2 and J usage is TRBJ2-2, with D perhaps assigned TRBD1 or TRBD2 (5 bases each). Trimming cost V 5 bases and J 6 bases, with 10 bases left between them. Germline CDR1 and CDR2: WSHSY and SAAADI. The CDR3 length is 13 residues. CDR3 region: CASSFRDAGELFF. CDR3 coding DNA: TGCGCCAGCAGTTTCAGGGACGCCGGGGAGCTGTTTTTT.

The CDR3 DNA follows: TGTGCCAGCAGCTCGACGCCGATCGGCGGCACTGAAGCTTTCTTT. Translating it yields CASSSTPIGGTEAFF. The gene calls are TRBV11-3 and TRBJ1-1, with unresolved D. This CDR3 is 15 amino acids long. The germline V gene has CDR1 SGHNT and CDR2 YENEEA. The V end was cut by 4 bases, the J end by 4 bases, with 16 bases between. Using reference TRBV11-3 and TRBJ1-1 for the parts outside the CDR3, the full variable domain is EAGVVQSPRYKIIEKKQPVAFWCNPISGHNTLYWYLQNLGQGPELLIRYENEEAVDDSQLPKDRFSAERLKGVDSTLKIQPAELGDSAVYLCASSSTPIGGTEAFFGQGTRLTVV.

The chain recombines TRBV6-1 with TRBJ2-1, with 10 bases matching TRBD2. J was trimmed by 8 bases and V by 8 bases; bases with no gene match: 12. This CDR3 contains 15 residues. From germline, CDR1 is MNHNS and CDR2 SASEGT. The CDR3 DNA is TGTGCCAGCCTAGGTAGCGGGAGGCCGGGAGATGAGCAGTTCTTC. Translated, it gives CASLGSGRPGDEQFF.

This chain uses TRBV7-8 with TRBJ2-5, with 8 bases identical to TRBD2. Germline loops: CDR1 SGHVS, CDR2 FQNEAQ. This CDR3 has 15 residues. After removal of 5 bases from V and 1 base from J, the junction contained 6 bases not matched to a gene. Here the CDR3 DNA reads TGTGCCAGCAGCCGGCACGGGAGGGCCCAAGAGACCCAGTACTTC. Amino acid sequence: CASSRHGRAQETQYF.

The chain uses TRBV14 and TRBJ2-1; 8 nucleotides line up with TRBD2. The CDR3 consists of 16 residues. The J segment lost 3 bases and the V segment lost 1 base, leaving 5 bases of the junction unmatched. Germline V CDR1 and CDR2: SGHDN, FVKESK. The CDR3 DNA reads as TGTGCCAGCAGCCAAGTGGCGGGGGGAATCTACAATGAGCAGTTCTTC. Translation: CASSQVAGGIYNEQFF.

The V call is TRBV19, the J call TRBJ2-7, with TRBD2 matching 9 bases. CDR3 size: 14 residues. Per germline, CDR1 LNHDA and CDR2 SQIVND (reference sequence). V was pared by 5 bases and J by 6 bases, with 8 bases of the junction left unmatched. The CDR3 protein is CASSPAGGPGEQYF. The CDR3 DNA reads TGTGCCAGTAGTCCCGCGGGAGGGCCGGGCGAGCAGTACTTC.

This clone appeared once. The rearrangement links TRBV9 to TRBJ2-3; 11 positions match TRBD2. CDR3 length equals 15 residues. With 3 bases clipped from V and 3 bases from J, the junction kept 3 bases outside the gene matches. Germline V gives CDR1 SGDLS, CDR2 YYNGEE. This CDR3 reads CASSGSGGATDTQYF. The CDR3 DNA is TGTGCCAGCAGCGGTAGCGGGGGGGCGACAGATACGCAGTATTTT.